This passage covers 7 T cell receptor beta chains from one sample sequenced in a study of brain T cells in children with intractable seizures. Assay: immunoSEQ multiplex PCR; the TCRdb copy retains only in-frame clones and omits some. Here the sample spans 110,000 or so clones, 94% being singletons. The input for sequencing was peripheral blood, taken at surgery. The receptors here all came from a boy under three years old with hemimegalencephaly and intractable seizures.

The chain is built from TRBV7-2 and TRBJ2-7; D gene ambiguous. In germline, CDR1 is SGHTA, CDR2 FQGNSA. There are 13 residues in the CDR3. V lost 1 base to trimming and J lost 1 base, with 5 bases between them. CDR3 residues: CASSLGVSYEQYF. DNA for the CDR3: TGTGCCAGCAGCTTAGGAGTATCCTACGAGCAGTACTTC.

The chain carries TRBV27 and TRBJ2-1, with 8 bases fitting TRBD2. The CDR3 totals 17 residues. Per the germline V gene, CDR1 is MNHEY and CDR2 is SMNVEV (reference sequence). V gave up 1 base and J gave up 9 bases; unmatched junction bases: 14. CDR3 residues: CASSLFSPTLREVEQFF. Here the CDR3 DNA reads TGTGCCAGCAGTTTATTCTCCCCCACGTTGCGGGAGGTTGAGCAGTTCTTC.

This chain links TRBV28 with TRBJ2-7; D gene unclear. The CDR3 extends over 12 amino acids. Trimming left V 7 bases short and J 3 bases short, with 10 bases between. Germline V gene data show CDR1 as MDHEN and CDR2 as SYDVKM. CDR3 loop: CASKGDIYEQYF. For the CDR3, the DNA is TGTGCCAGCAAGGGTGACATCTACGAGCAGTACTTC.

The V call is TRBV2, the J call TRBJ2-7; TRBD1 aligns across 9 bases. The CDR3 is made up of 12 amino acids. Germline assignment: CDR1 SNHLY and CDR2 FYNNEI. V lost 8 bases to trimming and J lost 3 bases; unmatched junction nucleotides: 2. CDR3 nucleotides: TGTGCCAGCGGGGGACAGGGCTACGAGCAGTACTTC. Amino acids: CASGGQGYEQYF.

The chain uses TRBV28 and TRBJ2-1; TRBD2 matches 7 bases. CDR3 length equals 15 residues. The V and J ends lost 5 bases and 5 bases, in that order; junction bases with no gene match: 9. Germline assignment: CDR1 MDHEN and CDR2 SYDVKM. CDR3 region: CASSGRASGDNEQFF. The CDR3 DNA reads TGTGCCAGCAGTGGCCGGGCTAGCGGCGACAATGAGCAGTTCTTC. The entire variable domain, with the rest obtained from reference TRBV28 and TRBJ2-1, is as follows: DVKVTQSSRYLVKRTGEKVFLECVQDMDHENMFWYRQDPGLGLRLIYFSYDVKMKEKGDIPEGYSVSREKKERFSLILESASTNQTSMYLCASSGRASGDNEQFFGPGTRLTVL.

The chain is built from TRBV7-6 and TRBJ2-7; 8 bases align to TRBD2. This CDR3 is 17 amino acids long. Germline loops: CDR1 SGHVS, CDR2 FNYEAQ. V lost 1 base to trimming and J lost 9 bases; unmatched junction nucleotides: 17. The CDR3 DNA sequence: TGTGCCAGCAGCTTAGTTGTGGAGGGACTAGTTCCGAGGGGGCAGTACTTC. This sequence encodes CASSLVVEGLVPRGQYF.

The chain carries TRBV28 and TRBJ1-4; D is unclear. The V end was cut by 2 bases, the J end by 7 bases, with 26 bases between. This CDR3 is built from 19 residues. CDR1 and CDR2 (germline): MDHEN, SYDVKM. This CDR3 is CASSLPPLSGGSLGEKLFF. DNA for the CDR3: TGTGCCAGCAGTTTACCGCCACTGTCAGGAGGTAGTTTGGGTGAAAAACTGTTTTTT.